Shown below are 21 T cell receptor beta chains from a single sample sequenced in a study of beta chain features in type 1 diabetes. What was sequenced were expressed TCRB transcripts, since all of the isolated RNA had been reverse transcribed. Profiled with immunoSEQ multiplex PCR; TCRdb holds only in-frame clones, not every one. The profile shows around 450,000 clones, approximately 10% of them singletons. The source material was naive CD4+ T cells from blood. The source is a woman aged 18-29 years in good health.

This clone came up a few times. The chain employs TRBV14 and TRBJ1-4; no definite D call. The CDR3 is 15 amino acids. The V gene lost 2 bases and the J gene lost 0 bases, with 7 bases spanning the gap. Germline CDR1 is SGHDN and CDR2 is FVKESK. The CDR3 bases are TGTGCCAGCAGCCAACTGAGAGCAACTAATGAAAAACTGTTTTTT. This gives the protein CASSQLRATNEKLFF.

The chain combines TRBV15 with TRBJ2-4; no clear D. V was clipped by 0 bases and J by 7 bases, with 7 bases between them. This CDR3 comprises 13 residues. From germline, CDR1 is LNHNV and CDR2 YYDKDF (reference sequence). The CDR3 spells CATSRDPANIQYF. The CDR3 coding sequence is TGTGCCACCAGCAGAGACCCAGCCAACATTCAGTACTTC.

The genes are TRBV25-1 and TRBJ1-3; no definite D call. The germline V gene encodes CDR1 MGHDK and CDR2 SYGVNS. The V gene lost 6 bases and the J gene lost 0 bases, with 6 bases spanning the gap. CDR3 length: 13 residues. DNA for the CDR3: TGTGCCAGCAGGGCAGTCTCTGGAAACACCATATATTTT. It is translated as CASRAVSGNTIYF.

A few counts support this clone. This chain uses TRBV4-1 with TRBJ2-3; TRBD2 matches 9 bases. The CDR3 has 17 amino acids. Germline CDR1 MGHRA, CDR2 YSYEKL. Trimming took 3 bases from V and 1 from J; bases not matched to a gene: 8. DNA for the CDR3: TGCGCCAGCAGCCAGACCCCGACTAGCGGAGGCACAGATACGCAGTATTTT. Amino acids: CASSQTPTSGGTDTQYF.

The chain couples TRBV7-9 to TRBJ1-2, with D perhaps TRBD1 (6 bases). This CDR3 spans 15 amino acids. Trimming removed 4 bases at V and 0 bases at J, with 12 bases between. Per the germline V gene, CDR1 is SEHNR and CDR2 is FQNEAQ (reference sequence). Here the CDR3 DNA reads TGTGCCAGCAGCTCCGACAGGTTTGCTAACTATGGCTACACCTTC. Its protein is CASSSDRFANYGYTF. The full variable domain, its missing parts supplied by reference TRBV7-9 and TRBJ1-2, is DTGVSQNPRHKITKRGQNVTFRCDPISEHNRLYWYRQTLGQGPEFLTYFQNEAQLEKSRLLSDRFSAERPKGSFSTLEIQRTEQGDSAMYLCASSSDRFANYGYTFGSGTRLTVV.

This clone has just a few counts. The chain joins TRBV11-2 to TRBJ2-1; TRBD2 matches at 8 bases. The V gene end was trimmed by 2 bases and the J gene end by 7 bases; junction bases not matched to a gene: 7. Germline-derived CDR1 and CDR2 are SGHAT and FQNNGV. The CDR3 extends over 15 amino acids. The CDR3, as DNA: TGTGCCAGCAGCTTAAAAGGGACTAGTCAGAATGAGCAGTTCTTC. Translating gives CASSLKGTSQNEQFF. The variable domain in full, completed from reference TRBV11-2 and TRBJ2-1, reads EAGVAQSPRYKIIEKRQSVAFWCNPISGHATLYWYQQILGQGPKLLIQFQNNGVVDDSQLPKDRFSAERLKGVDSTLKIQPAKLEDSAVYLCASSLKGTSQNEQFFGPGTRLTVL.

Points on this clone: The sample holds other DNA sequences that translate to the same CDR3. The rearrangement uses TRBV7-9 and TRBJ2-5; 11 nucleotides align to TRBD1. This CDR3 is 14 amino acids long. V was pared by 3 bases and J by 4 bases, with 1 base of the junction left unmatched. Germline CDR1 reads SEHNR; CDR2 reads FQNEAQ (reference sequence). The CDR3 loop reads CASSLGTGGETQYF. CDR3 coding DNA: TGTGCCAGCAGCTTGGGGACAGGGGGAGAGACCCAGTACTTC.

CDR3 region: CASSLRGQSETQYF. Written as DNA, the CDR3 is TGCGCCAGCAGCTTGCGGGGACAGTCCGAGACCCAGTACTTC. The rearrangement uses TRBV5-1 and TRBJ2-5; 7 positions agree with TRBD1. The germline gives CDR1 SGHRS, CDR2 YFSETQ. The CDR3 has 14 residues. V lost 1 base and J lost 5; bases outside the gene matches: 5. The entire variable domain, with the rest obtained from reference TRBV5-1 and TRBJ2-5, is as follows: KAGVTQTPRYLIKTRGQQVTLSCSPISGHRSVSWYQQTPGQGLQFLFEYFSETQRNKGNFPGRFSGRQFSNSRSEMNVSTLELGDSALYLCASSLRGQSETQYFGPGTRLLVL.

This clone has a handful of counts. The chain has TRBV29-1 and TRBJ2-1, with 10 bases that match TRBD2. Germline trimming cut 7 bases from V and 1 base from J; bases unmatched to any gene: 10. The CDR3 is 16 amino acids. Germline V CDR1 and CDR2: SQVTM, ANQGSEA. The CDR3 protein is CSGTGSGGLSYNEQFF. CDR3 in DNA: TGCAGCGGCACCGGTAGCGGGGGGCTGTCCTACAATGAGCAGTTCTTC.

This clone was detected only a few times. The chain recombines TRBV28 with TRBJ1-5, with 7 bases identical to TRBD1. The CDR3 sequence is 14 residues long. The germline CDR1 and CDR2 sequences are MDHEN and SYDVKM. V lost 7 bases, J lost 1 base, and 4 bases stayed unmatched. CDR3 in amino acids: CASNRGGSNQPQHF. DNA of the CDR3: TGTGCCAGCAACAGGGGCGGGAGCAATCAGCCCCAGCATTTT. Variable domain in full (rest from reference TRBV28 and TRBJ1-5): DVKVTQSSRYLVKRTGEKVFLECVQDMDHENMFWYRQDPGLGLRLIYFSYDVKMKEKGDIPEGYSVSREKKERFSLILESASTNQTSMYLCASNRGGSNQPQHFGDGTRLSIL.

This clone was picked up a small number of times. The chain recombines TRBV7-2 with TRBJ2-5; D uncertain. Germline V CDR1 and CDR2: SGHTA, FQGNSA. CDR3 length: 13 residues. The ends were cut back, 3 bases at V and 2 bases at J, with 7 bases in the middle. The CDR3 nucleotides read TGTGCCAGCAGCTTTTCTCAGCAAGAGACCCAGTACTTC. Protein product: CASSFSQQETQYF.

V is TRBV7-3 and J is TRBJ1-5, with 8 bases that match TRBD1. The germline V gene has CDR1 SGHTA and CDR2 FQGTGA. V gave up 4 bases and J gave up 6 bases; unmatched junction bases: 2. This CDR3 spans 13 amino acids. CDR3 in DNA: TGTGCCAGCAGCTCGGGACAGGCTCAGCCCCAGCATTTT. Translated, it gives CASSSGQAQPQHF.

This clone has a handful of counts. The chain recombines TRBV12-2 with TRBJ2-3; TRBD2 is the table's D call, not checked against the DNA. TRBV12-2 is given as a pseudogene. CDR3 length equals 20 residues. CDR3 DNA sequence: TGTGCAAGTCGCTTAGACCGACTAGCGGGGCTCTCCCTGGGCACAGATACGCAGTATTTT. Amino acid sequence: CASRLDRLAGLSLGTDTQYF.

V usage is TRBV4-1 and J usage is TRBJ2-1, with TRBD1 identical over 9 bases. This CDR3 region has 15 residues. V lost 3 bases, J lost 4 bases, and 4 bases stayed unmatched. Germline lookup yields CDR1 MGHRA and CDR2 YSYEKL. The DNA of the CDR3 is TGCGCCAGCAGCCAGGGACAGGGCCCTTACAATGAGCAGTTCTTC. Translation gives CASSQGQGPYNEQFF.

This clone was seen many times. The chain links TRBV20-1 to TRBJ2-4; no clear D gene. Trimming pared 3 bases from V and 4 bases from J, leaving 4 bases between. The CDR3 covers 11 residues. Germline CDR1 and CDR2: DFQATT and SNEGSKA (reference sequence). CDR3 sequence (DNA): TGCAGTGCTAGCCCTAAAAACATTCAGTACTTC. It is translated as CSASPKNIQYF.

This clone was seen more than once but under ten times. The chain is built from TRBV7-2 and TRBJ2-5; TRBD2 aligns across 8 bases. Germline CDR1 and CDR2: SGHTA and FQGNSA. The V gene end was trimmed by 6 bases and the J gene end by 2 bases; junction bases not matched to a gene: 5. The CDR3 has 14 residues. CDR3 in amino acids: CASSWRLAQETQYF. The CDR3 DNA is TGTGCCAGCAGTTGGAGACTAGCGCAAGAGACCCAGTACTTC. The full variable domain, completed using reference TRBV7-2 and TRBJ2-5, is GAGVSQSPSNKVTEKGKDVELRCDPISGHTALYWYRQSLGQGLEFLIYFQGNSAPDKSGLPSDRFSAERTGGSVSTLTIQRTQQEDSAVYLCASSWRLAQETQYFGPGTRLLVL.

This chain uses TRBV30 with TRBJ2-5; D is perhaps TRBD1 (5 bases). This CDR3 has 13 residues. The germline gives CDR1 GTSNPN, CDR2 SVGIG (reference sequence). With 1 base removed from V and 9 bases from J, the gap between germline ends came to 15 bases. CDR3 sequence (DNA): TGTGCCTGGAGTGAGATCAAAGACAGTCCCCAGTACTTC. It encodes CAWSEIKDSPQYF.

The chain joins TRBV9 to TRBJ2-2; D not certain. Between the trimmed V and J ends, which lost 2 bases and 3 bases, there was a span of 11 bases. Per germline, CDR1 SGDLS and CDR2 YYNGEE. CDR3 length: 15 residues. This chain's CDR3 is CASSVDHLDTGELFF. CDR3 nucleotides: TGTGCCAGCAGCGTTGACCACCTTGACACCGGGGAGCTGTTTTTT.

This clone was picked up a small number of times. Other nucleotide sequences in the sample specify the same CDR3. V is TRBV18 and J is TRBJ2-6; no firm D call. The CDR3 length is 15 residues. V lost 3 bases to trimming and J lost 1 base, with 7 bases between them. Germline CDR1 is KGHSH and CDR2 is LQKENI. This CDR3 reads CASSPPGSGANVLTF. Here the CDR3 DNA reads TGTGCCAGCTCACCGCCGGGTTCTGGGGCCAACGTCCTGACTTTC.

This clone was counted only a few times. The chain recombines TRBV18 with TRBJ1-1; D gene uncertain. V was trimmed by 8 bases and J by 2 bases, leaving 3 bases between them. The CDR3 consists of 10 residues. Looked up from germline, CDR1 is KGHSH and CDR2 is LQKENI. DNA of the CDR3: TGTGCCAGCGGAAACACTGAAGCTTTCTTT. Its translation is CASGNTEAFF.

A few counts support this clone. This chain links TRBV5-1 with TRBJ2-5, with D tentatively TRBD1 or TRBD2 (5 bases each). V dropped 4 bases and J dropped 5 bases, with 15 bases sitting between them. The CDR3 is 14 residues long. Germline CDR1 and CDR2: SGHRS and YFSETQ. In nucleotides, the CDR3 is TGCGCCAGCAGCCCATCGGCCGGGGCTGAGACCCAGTACTTC. Its translation: CASSPSAGAETQYF.